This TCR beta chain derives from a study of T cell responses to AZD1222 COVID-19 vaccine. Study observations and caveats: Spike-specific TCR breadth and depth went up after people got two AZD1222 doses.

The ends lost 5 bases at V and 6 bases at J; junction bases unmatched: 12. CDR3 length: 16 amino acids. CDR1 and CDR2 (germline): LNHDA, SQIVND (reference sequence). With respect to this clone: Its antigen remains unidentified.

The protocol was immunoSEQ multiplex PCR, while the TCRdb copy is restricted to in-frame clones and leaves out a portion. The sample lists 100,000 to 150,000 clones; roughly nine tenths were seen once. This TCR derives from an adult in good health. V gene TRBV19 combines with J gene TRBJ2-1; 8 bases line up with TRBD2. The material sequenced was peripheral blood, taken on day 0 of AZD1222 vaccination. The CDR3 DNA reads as TGTGCCAGTAGTCTCCCCGGGACTAGTGGGTCCAATGAGCAGTTCTTC. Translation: CASSLPGTSGSNEQFF.